The 17 T cell receptor beta chains given below trace back to one sample, sequenced in a study of blood T cell repertoires in COVID-19 (dated by TCRdb to the early 2020s). The library was prepared using the immunoSEQ multiplex PCR assay. TCRdb provides this immuneACCESS table in a form limited to in-frame rearrangements. Some clones are lacking; in checked studies, under half of them reflect an unresolved V gene, and why the rest are absent is not known. This sample is represented by approximately 250,000 clones; roughly 85% of them were singletons. 9.1% of the sample goes to the ten largest clones. Sequencing was done on a sample of PBMCs or T cells enriched from blood (not recorded which). These receptors all come from a woman aged 50 to 65 with acute COVID-19.

The CDR3 region is CASSSQAISGQPQHF. The CDR3 nucleotides are TGTGCCAGTAGTAGTCAGGCCATTTCAGGTCAGCCCCAGCATTTT. The chain couples TRBV19 to TRBJ1-5; no definite D call. Trimming pared 4 bases from V and 6 bases from J, leaving 16 bases between. The CDR3 is made up of 15 amino acids. Germline CDR1 and CDR2: LNHDA and SQIVND (reference sequence). The variable domain in full, completed from reference TRBV19 and TRBJ1-5, reads DGGITQSPKYLFRKEGQNVTLSCEQNLNHDAMYWYRQDPGQGLRLIYYSQIVNDFQKGDIAEGYSVSREKKESFPLTVTSAQKNPTAFYLCASSSQAISGQPQHFGDGTRLSIL.

V is TRBV20-1 and J is TRBJ1-1; D is unclear. V dropped 5 bases and J dropped 2 bases, with 6 bases sitting between them. The CDR3 has 11 amino acids. Per germline, CDR1 DFQATT and CDR2 SNEGSKA (reference sequence). In nucleotides, the CDR3 is TGCAGTGCTTTACACAACACTGAAGCTTTCTTT. Translation gives CSALHNTEAFF.

In its sample, this clone was seen once. The chain links TRBV2 to TRBJ1-5; 8 nucleotides agree with TRBD1. The CDR3 runs 14 residues. The J segment lost 3 bases and the V segment lost 6 bases, leaving 4 bases of the junction unmatched. CDR1 is SNHLY and CDR2 is FYNNEI in the germline V gene. CDR3 bases: TGTGCCAGCAGAAGGGACAGGACCAATCAGCCCCAGCATTTT. Encoded protein: CASRRDRTNQPQHF. Supplemented by reference TRBV2 and TRBJ1-5, the full variable domain reads EPEVTQTPSHQVTQMGQEVILRCVPISNHLYFYWYRQILGQKVEFLVSFYNNEISEKSEIFDDQFSVERPDGSNFTLKIRSTKLEDSAMYFCASRRDRTNQPQHFGDGTRLSIL.

This sequence joins TRBV6-2 or TRBV6-3 and TRBJ1-1; weak D call: TRBD1 (5 bases). V was trimmed by 1 base and J by 1 base, leaving 7 bases between them. Looked up from germline, CDR1 is MNHEY and CDR2 is SVGEGT. The CDR3 contains 14 residues. The CDR3, as DNA: TGTGCCAGCAGTTACTTAGGGGCGAACACTGAAGCTTTCTTT. Its translation: CASSYLGANTEAFF.

Only one count was recorded for this clone. V is TRBV7-2 and J is TRBJ2-5; possibly TRBD2 for D (6 bases). The CDR3 has 14 residues. CDR1 is SGHTA and CDR2 is FQGNSA in the germline V gene. Trimming took 7 bases from V and 3 from J, leaving 15 bases between them. The CDR3 DNA reads as TGTGCCAGCACAAAATATTCGGGGGAAGAGACCCAGTACTTC. Protein product: CASTKYSGEETQYF.

The chain uses TRBV30 and TRBJ2-2; 8 bases agree with TRBD1. The CDR3 loop spans 16 amino acids. Trimming took 0 bases from V and 4 from J; bases not matched to a gene: 7. Per the germline V gene, CDR1 is GTSNPN and CDR2 is SVGIG (reference sequence). DNA for the CDR3: TGTGCCTGGAGTGTACGGACAGGGTGGGGCACCGGGGAGCTGTTTTTT. Translation gives CAWSVRTGWGTGELFF.

The chain recombines TRBV7-3 with TRBJ1-2; 7 nucleotides match TRBD1. Germline V gene lookup returns CDR1 SGHTA and CDR2 FQGTGA. With 2 bases clipped from V and 6 bases from J, the junction kept 12 bases outside the gene matches. CDR3 length: 16 residues. Here the CDR3 reads CASSLGQADPNDGYTF. CDR3 in DNA: TGTGCCAGCAGCTTAGGACAGGCCGATCCAAACGATGGCTACACCTTC.

This chain links TRBV7-9 with TRBJ1-1; D unclear. Trimming left V 1 base short and J 4 bases short, with 7 bases between. From germline, CDR1 is SEHNR and CDR2 FQNEAQ (reference sequence). This CDR3 spans 13 amino acids. This CDR3 is CASSLDGPTEAFF. The CDR3 DNA reads TGTGCCAGCAGCTTAGATGGGCCCACTGAAGCTTTCTTT.

The chain combines TRBV7-9 with TRBJ2-7, with a tentative D call TRBD1 (6 bases). The CDR3 extends over 15 amino acids. V was trimmed by 5 bases and J by 3 bases, leaving 17 bases between them. Germline V gene lookup returns CDR1 SEHNR and CDR2 FQNEAQ (reference sequence). CDR3 in DNA: TGTGCCAGCAGCCCCTCAGGGACAATATACTACGAGCAGTACTTC. This translates into CASSPSGTIYYEQYF. The variable domain in full, with the rest retrieved from reference TRBV7-9 and TRBJ2-7, is DTGVSQNPRHKITKRGQNVTFRCDPISEHNRLYWYRQTLGQGPEFLTYFQNEAQLEKSRLLSDRFSAERPKGSFSTLEIQRTEQGDSAMYLCASSPSGTIYYEQYFGPGTRLTVT.

This clone has more than one count but fewer than ten. The rearrangement joins TRBV19 to TRBJ1-1; D gene unclear. V lost 6 bases and J lost 1, with 15 bases in between. CDR3 length: 15 residues. CDR1 and CDR2 from the germline V gene are LNHDA and SQIVND (reference sequence). This chain's CDR3 is CASRADTSPNTEAFF. As DNA, the CDR3 is TGTGCCAGTAGGGCCGACACCTCGCCGAACACTGAAGCTTTCTTT.

This chain joins TRBV5-4 and TRBJ1-2, with 10 nucleotides matching TRBD1. In germline, CDR1 is SGHNT, CDR2 YYREEE (reference sequence). V lost 0 bases, J lost 6 bases, and 5 bases stayed unmatched. The CDR3 is made up of 15 amino acids. The CDR3 DNA reads as TGTGCCAGCAGCTTGGCGGGACAGGGGAGGGATGGCTACACCTTC. The encoded protein is CASSLAGQGRDGYTF.

This chain joins TRBV24-1 and TRBJ1-5; TRBD1 is a possible D gene (6 bases). CDR1 is KGHDR, CDR2 SFDVKD, per germline. Trimming stripped 7 bases from V and 4 bases from J, with 10 bases between. This CDR3 has 13 amino acids. The CDR3, as DNA: TGTGCCACCAGCACGGACAGTAATCAGCCCCAGCATTTT. Translated: CATSTDSNQPQHF.

The V and J genes are TRBV5-1 and TRBJ2-3; TRBD2 matches at 12 bases. The V segment lost 3 bases and the J segment 0 bases; nucleotides outside the gene matches: 8. The CDR3 spans 18 residues. Germline V gene lookup returns CDR1 SGHRS and CDR2 YFSETQ. CDR3: CASSSGTSGRFSTDTQYF. Written as DNA, the CDR3 is TGCGCCAGCAGCTCCGGGACTAGCGGGCGTTTTAGCACAGATACGCAGTATTTT. Full variable domain (missing parts from reference TRBV5-1 and TRBJ2-3): KAGVTQTPRYLIKTRGQQVTLSCSPISGHRSVSWYQQTPGQGLQFLFEYFSETQRNKGNFPGRFSGRQFSNSRSEMNVSTLELGDSALYLCASSSGTSGRFSTDTQYFGPGTRLTVL.

The DNA of the CDR3 is TGTGCCAGCAGCCGCTACCCCAGGGGGTCGGCGGGGACTGAGCAGTTCTTC. It specifies CASSRYPRGSAGTEQFF. V gene TRBV7-2 combines with J gene TRBJ2-1; possibly TRBD1 for D (7 bases). The CDR3 sequence is 17 residues long. Trimming pared 5 bases from V and 9 bases from J, leaving 26 bases between. CDR1 SGHTA and CDR2 FQGNSA come from the germline V gene.

This chain links TRBV9 with TRBJ1-6; 8 positions agree with TRBD1. V trimming: 4 bases; J trimming: 5 bases; junction bases outside the gene matches: 8. Looked up from germline, CDR1 is SGDLS and CDR2 is YYNGEE. CDR3 length: 16 residues. The DNA of the CDR3 is TGTGCCAGCAGCCCAGGGACAGGTTTTCATAATTCACCCCTCCACTTT. Protein product: CASSPGTGFHNSPLHF.

V and J are TRBV2 and TRBJ1-3; 7 bases are shared with TRBD1. V gave up 4 bases and J gave up 1 base; unmatched junction bases: 4. Germline CDR1 is SNHLY and CDR2 is FYNNEI. This CDR3 has 15 residues. The CDR3 protein is CASSGTGGSGNTIYF. CDR3 coding DNA: TGTGCCAGCAGTGGGACAGGAGGGTCTGGAAACACCATATATTTT. The full variable domain, in which reference TRBV2 and TRBJ1-3 provide the parts outside the CDR3, is EPEVTQTPSHQVTQMGQEVILRCVPISNHLYFYWYRQILGQKVEFLVSFYNNEISEKSEIFDDQFSVERPDGSNFTLKIRSTKLEDSAMYFCASSGTGGSGNTIYFGEGSWLTVV.

V is TRBV30 and J is TRBJ1-1; 8 bases align to TRBD1. Germline V gene lookup returns CDR1 GTSNPN and CDR2 SVGIG (reference sequence). The CDR3 runs 12 residues. With 2 bases clipped from V and 8 bases from J, the junction kept 4 bases outside the gene matches. The CDR3 DNA reads TGTGCCTGGAGTTTCGGGACAGGAGAAGCTTTCTTT. It yields the protein CAWSFGTGEAFF.